This record covers a single T cell receptor (beta chain). Sequencing used immunoSEQ multiplex PCR; TCRdb keeps in-frame clones, though not all of them. The sample includes about 300,000 clones, 80% to 90% of them seen just once. The data were taken from a study of blood T cell repertoires in COVID-19. As for the study in general: Acute-phase and convalescent COVID-19 samples originated in the United States, Italy and Spain. T cells, B-cell-depleted T cells, or PBMCs supplied cDNA or gDNA.

Germline CDR1 LGHNA, CDR2 YNFKEQ. J lost 2 bases, V lost 2 bases, and 15 bases had no gene match. This CDR3 contains 19 residues. What was sequenced was PBMCs or T cells enriched from blood (not recorded which). The sequence was obtained from a young man who had recovered from COVID-19. The V call is TRBV4-2, the J call TRBJ2-3, with TRBD1 identical over 8 bases. CDR3 sequence (DNA): TGTGCCAGCAGCCAAACGAAAGGGGGAGACAGGGGCCTCACAGATACGCAGTATTTT. Amino acids: CASSQTKGGDRGLTDTQYF.